The 28 T cell receptor beta chains below come from one sample, sequenced in a study of early T cells in non-severe SARS-CoV-2 infection. One entry per CDR3 protein results from TCRdb running MiXCR on the 5' RACE reads. Among around 67,000 distinct CDR3 sequences, roughly an eighth were seen once, and the ten largest hold over 1%. What was sequenced was whole blood. The receptors derive from an adult who was a healthcare worker with PCR-confirmed SARS-CoV-2 infection or an uninfected control (not recorded which).

This clonotype has ten or more counts. The J gene is TRBJ1-2, the V gene TRBV24-1; TRBD1 matches at 9 bases. Germline CDR1 is KGHDR and CDR2 is SFDVKD. J gave up 1 base and V 4 bases, and 6 bases lay outside the gene matches. The length of the CDR3 is 16 residues. Here the CDR3 reads CATSEGTGRGNYGYTF. The CDR3 region has the DNA TGTGCCACCAGTGAAGGGACAGGGCGAGGTAACTATGGCTACACCTTC.

This clonotype was detected many times. The genes are TRBV30 and TRBJ1-1; no clear D. Trimming removed 2 bases from V and 5 bases from J, with 18 bases in between. This CDR3 spans 15 amino acids. Germline V gene lookup returns CDR1 GTSNPN and CDR2 SVGIG (reference sequence). This CDR3 is CAWSLLDRLGTEAFF. CDR3 in DNA: TGTGCCTGGAGTCTCCTAGACCGCTTAGGGACTGAAGCTTTCTTT.

The table lists this clonotype with many counts. The rearrangement links TRBV14 to TRBJ2-7; weak D call: TRBD1 (5 bases). Trimming took 1 base from V and 2 from J, leaving 15 bases between them. The V gene's germline CDR1 is SGHDN and CDR2 FVKESK. The CDR3 sequence is 16 residues long. CDR3 region: CASSQVGLLPPYEQYF. In DNA, the CDR3 is TGTGCCAGCAGCCAAGTGGGGCTACTCCCTCCCTACGAGCAGTACTTC.

This clonotype was seen repeatedly, ten times or more. The chain recombines TRBV27 with TRBJ2-5; TRBD1 might be the D (5 bases). CDR1 is MNHEY and CDR2 is SMNVEV in the germline V gene (reference sequence). V gave up 5 bases and J gave up 5 bases, with 15 bases separating them. There are 14 residues in the CDR3. The CDR3 coding sequence is TGTGCCAGCAGTATTACCCCGAAGGGGGAGACCCAGTACTTC. Encoded protein: CASSITPKGETQYF.

The sample holds many counts of this clonotype. V usage is TRBV18 and J usage is TRBJ2-7; D gene uncertain. The CDR3 has 15 amino acids. Per germline, CDR1 KGHSH and CDR2 LQKENI. V lost 5 bases and J 5 bases, leaving 19 bases between the germline ends. The CDR3 loop is CASSALISGRNEQYF. CDR3 DNA sequence: TGTGCCAGCTCAGCATTAATTTCCGGACGGAACGAGCAGTACTTC.

This clonotype was picked up many times. The chain uses TRBV28 and TRBJ2-7; D assignment may be TRBD1 or TRBD2 (5 bases each). The CDR3 has 16 residues. Germline CDR1 MDHEN, CDR2 SYDVKM. V was trimmed by 5 bases and J by 2 bases, leaving 19 bases between them. In DNA, the CDR3 is TGTGCCAGCAGTCTACCCCCCGGGACGCTCACCTACGAGCAGTACTTC. Its translation: CASSLPPGTLTYEQYF.

This clonotype was found many times. The chain links TRBV5-1 to TRBJ2-1; D possibly corresponds to TRBD2 (6 bases). CDR1 SGHRS and CDR2 YFSETQ come from the germline V gene. CDR3 size: 15 residues. V was trimmed by 0 bases and J by 8 bases, leaving 15 bases between them. This CDR3 is CASSLAFTGGDEQFF. DNA of the CDR3: TGCGCCAGCAGCTTGGCCTTTACAGGAGGGGATGAGCAGTTCTTC.

The table lists this clonotype with many counts. The chain links TRBV23-1 to TRBJ1-6; no definite D call. TRBV23-1 is an ORF for which the function is uncertain. Trimming removed 6 bases at V and 7 bases at J, with 13 bases between. The CDR3 has 14 residues. The CDR3 region has the DNA TGCGCCAGCAGCCGATGGGCCGAGAATTCACCCCTCCACTTT. Amino acids: CASSRWAENSPLHF.

Many counts were recorded for this clonotype. The J gene is TRBJ2-7, the V gene TRBV10-3; D remains ambiguous. The CDR3 runs to 11 residues. Germline V lookup: CDR1 ENHRY, CDR2 SYGVKD. The V and J ends lost 8 bases and 0 bases respectively, with 5 bases between them. The CDR3 nucleotides read TGTGCCATCGGGGACTCCTACGAGCAGTACTTC. Translating it yields CAIGDSYEQYF.

This clonotype occurred many times. The chain joins TRBV13 to TRBJ1-1, with D hard to call. The CDR3 length is 14 residues. Per the germline V gene, CDR1 is PRHDT and CDR2 is FYEKMQ (reference sequence). V lost 3 bases to trimming and J lost 1 base, with 9 bases between them. CDR3 in amino acids: CASSLGPGNTEAFF. In DNA, the CDR3 is TGTGCCAGCAGCTTGGGCCCGGGGAACACTGAAGCTTTCTTT.

The genes are TRBV3-1 and TRBJ1-6, with 7 positions matching TRBD1. J lost 9 bases, V lost 1 base, and 3 bases had no gene match. CDR3 length: 14 residues. Germline V lookup: CDR1 LGHDT, CDR2 YNNKEL (reference sequence). The CDR3 DNA reads TGTGCCAGCAGCCAAGTCAGGGGGAGTTCACCCCTCCACTTT. Its translation is CASSQVRGSSPLHF. Drawing the rest from reference TRBV3-1 and TRBJ1-6, the complete variable domain is DTAVSQTPKYLVTQMGNDKSIKCEQNLGHDTMYWYKQDSKKFLKIMFSYNNKELIINETVPNRFSPKSPDKAHLNLHINSLELGDSAVYFCASSQVRGSSPLHFGNGTRLTVT.

This clonotype was seen ten or more times. The chain recombines TRBV28 with TRBJ1-2, with D perhaps matching TRBD1 (5 bases). V gave up 3 bases and J gave up 4 bases, with 9 bases separating them. The germline V gene encodes CDR1 MDHEN and CDR2 SYDVKM. This CDR3 is 13 amino acids long. The CDR3 loop reads CASSFGAFYGYTF. Here the CDR3 DNA reads TGTGCCAGCAGTTTCGGGGCCTTCTATGGCTACACCTTC.

This clonotype was counted ten times or more. The rearrangement links TRBV28 to TRBJ2-7; 7 bases agree with TRBD1. The CDR3 length is 13 residues. V lost 6 bases to trimming and J lost 3 bases; unmatched junction nucleotides: 5. Germline V gene sequence: CDR1 MDHEN, CDR2 SYDVKM. CDR3 region: CASSWDRRYEQYF. The CDR3 DNA reads as TGTGCCAGCAGCTGGGACAGACGCTACGAGCAGTACTTC.

Ten or more counts support this clonotype. The chain carries TRBV11-2 and TRBJ2-1, with 11 bases matching TRBD1. The CDR3 spans 15 residues. Trimming at V came to 6 bases and at J to 7 bases, leaving 8 bases not matched to a gene. Looked up from germline, CDR1 is SGHAT and CDR2 is FQNNGV. In nucleotides, the CDR3 is TGTGCCAGCAGACATGGACAGGGGGCGCGGAATGAGCAGTTCTTC. Amino acid sequence: CASRHGQGARNEQFF.

This clonotype was observed many times. The CDR3 sequence is CSVPKGPKETQYF. The DNA for the CDR3 is TGCAGCGTCCCCAAGGGGCCGAAAGAGACCCAGTACTTC. The V and J genes are TRBV29-1 and TRBJ2-5; possible D gene TRBD1, 5 bases. The CDR3 loop spans 13 amino acids. Deletions cut 6 bases from V and 3 bases from J, with 14 bases between. Per germline, CDR1 SQVTM and CDR2 ANQGSEA.

The CDR3 nucleotides are TGTGCCACCAGCAGAGAGGCCAGGGATCAGCCCCAGCATTTT. Residues: CATSREARDQPQHF. This chain links TRBV15 with TRBJ1-5, with a weak D call TRBD1 (5 bases). The CDR3 extends over 14 amino acids. The germline V and J ends were trimmed by 0 bases and 5 bases, with 8 bases remaining between them. CDR1 and CDR2 (germline): LNHNV, YYDKDF (reference sequence). The full variable domain, completed using reference TRBV15 and TRBJ1-5, is DAMVIQNPRYQVTQFGKPVTLSCSQTLNHNVMYWYQQKSSQAPKLLFHYYDKDFNNEADTPDNFQSRRPNTSFCFLDIRSPGLGDTAMYLCATSREARDQPQHFGDGTRLSIL.

In this sample, this clonotype turned up many times. The genes are TRBV18 and TRBJ2-7; TRBD1 aligns across 7 bases. The CDR3 is 14 amino acids. The trim removed 3 bases at V and 3 bases at J, leaving 5 bases unmatched. CDR1 is KGHSH and CDR2 is LQKENI in the germline V gene. The CDR3 loop is CASSPRQGNYEQYF. CDR3 DNA: TGTGCCAGCTCACCGAGACAGGGAAACTACGAGCAGTACTTC.

The chain uses TRBV2 and TRBJ1-5, with 7 bases fitting TRBD1. Germline V lookup: CDR1 SNHLY, CDR2 FYNNEI. This CDR3 comprises 15 residues. V was pared by 4 bases and J by 2 bases, with 5 bases of the junction left unmatched. The CDR3 here is CASSGQGMGNQPQHF. The CDR3 bases are TGTGCCAGCAGTGGACAGGGCATGGGCAATCAGCCCCAGCATTTT.

This clonotype was seen at least ten times. The V and J genes are TRBV20-1 and TRBJ2-7; no clear D gene. V lost 0 bases and J 1 base, leaving 7 bases between the germline ends. CDR3 length equals 13 residues. Germline CDR1 and CDR2: DFQATT and SNEGSKA (reference sequence). CDR3 protein: CSARDGRSYEQYF. The CDR3, as DNA: TGCAGTGCTAGAGATGGCAGATCCTACGAGCAGTACTTC.

This clonotype was counted between two and nine times. This clone may be a read error of a much larger clone one base away. The CDR3 DNA follows: TGTGCCGGCTCACCACAAGGCCTCTCTGGAAACACCATATATTTT. This sequence encodes CAGSPQGLSGNTIYF. The chain carries TRBV18 and TRBJ1-3, with no clear D. CDR1 is KGHSH, CDR2 LQKENI, per germline. The length of the CDR3 is 15 residues.

This clonotype occurred many times. J is TRBJ1-6 and V is TRBV7-2; 9 nucleotides match TRBD1. The germline V gene has CDR1 SGHTA and CDR2 FQGNSA. The V and J ends lost 3 bases and 7 bases, in that order; junction bases with no gene match: 4. CDR3 size: 15 residues. CDR3 amino acids: CASSFQGQGNSPLHF. The CDR3 nucleotides are TGTGCCAGCAGCTTTCAGGGACAGGGAAATTCACCCCTCCACTTT.

In its sample, this clonotype was seen many times. The genes are TRBV20-1 and TRBJ1-1; no clear D. V shed 1 base and J shed 7 bases, with 13 bases lying between them. CDR1 DFQATT and CDR2 SNEGSKA come from the germline V gene (reference sequence). The CDR3 sequence is 13 residues long. This chain's CDR3 is CSARVGFLGEAFF. The CDR3 bases are TGCAGTGCTAGAGTCGGGTTCTTGGGTGAAGCTTTCTTT.

This clonotype was observed many times. This sequence joins TRBV5-5 and TRBJ1-5, with a possible D match to TRBD1 (6 bases). CDR3 length equals 15 residues. Trimming took 4 bases from V and 2 from J, leaving 13 bases between them. Germline CDR1 SGHKS, CDR2 YYEKEE (reference sequence). The CDR3 coding sequence is TGTGCCAGCAGCCCTACAGGGATGGGCAATCAGCCCCAGCATTTT. It translates to CASSPTGMGNQPQHF.

This clonotype was observed many times. This chain joins TRBV11-2 and TRBJ2-1; 7 bases map to TRBD1. V dropped 8 bases and J dropped 2; count of bases not matched to a gene: 3. CDR3 length: 13 amino acids. From germline, CDR1 is SGHAT and CDR2 FQNNGV. DNA for the CDR3: TGTGCCAGCGAAACAGGGGCCTACAATGAGCAGTTCTTC. Protein: CASETGAYNEQFF.

The gene calls are TRBV20-1 and TRBJ2-7, with 9 bases that match TRBD1. There are 15 residues in the CDR3. Germline V gene data show CDR1 as DFQATT and CDR2 as SNEGSKA (reference sequence). V gave up 5 bases and J gave up 0 bases; unmatched junction bases: 8. CDR3: CSAQAPGQGSYEQYF. The CDR3 DNA is TGCAGTGCTCAAGCCCCGGGACAGGGCTCCTACGAGCAGTACTTC.

This clonotype has a count of ten or more. The CDR3 is CAISESTRSYEQYF. Written as DNA, the CDR3 is TGTGCCATCAGTGAGTCGACCCGCTCCTACGAGCAGTACTTC. The J gene is TRBJ2-7, the V gene TRBV10-3; D is unclear. Germline V CDR1 and CDR2: ENHRY, SYGVKD. This CDR3 has 14 amino acids. Trimming took off 0 bases at V and 0 bases at J, with 6 bases between the two ends.

This CDR3 is CASSYPKGSASSYNEQFF. CDR3 in DNA: TGTGCCAGCAGTTACCCAAAAGGTAGCGCCAGCTCCTACAATGAGCAGTTCTTC. The chain recombines TRBV6-6 with TRBJ2-1; TRBD2 is a possible D gene (5 bases). V was cut by 2 bases and J by 0 bases, with 17 bases left in between. Looked up from germline, CDR1 is MNHNY and CDR2 is SVGAGI (reference sequence). The CDR3 consists of 18 residues.

The V and J genes are TRBV20-1 and TRBJ1-2, with 10 bases lining up with TRBD1. Germline V gene lookup returns CDR1 DFQATT and CDR2 SNEGSKA (reference sequence). This CDR3 contains 16 residues. V was clipped by 0 bases and J by 1 base; unmatched bases: 5. The CDR3 bases are TGCAGTGCTAGAGACGGGGGACAGGGGCTTAACTATGGCTACACCTTC. Encoded protein: CSARDGGQGLNYGYTF.